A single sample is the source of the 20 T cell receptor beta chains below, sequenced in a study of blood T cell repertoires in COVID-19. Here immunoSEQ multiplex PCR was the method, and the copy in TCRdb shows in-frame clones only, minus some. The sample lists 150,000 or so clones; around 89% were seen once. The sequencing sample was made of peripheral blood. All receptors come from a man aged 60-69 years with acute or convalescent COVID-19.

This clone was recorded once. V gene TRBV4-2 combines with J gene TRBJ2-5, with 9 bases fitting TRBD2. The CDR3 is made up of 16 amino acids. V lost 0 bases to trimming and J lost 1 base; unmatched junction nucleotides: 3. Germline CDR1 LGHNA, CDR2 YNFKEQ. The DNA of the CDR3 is TGTGCCAGCAGCCAAGAAAGCGGGGGGACCCAAGAGACCCAGTACTTC. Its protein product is CASSQESGGTQETQYF.

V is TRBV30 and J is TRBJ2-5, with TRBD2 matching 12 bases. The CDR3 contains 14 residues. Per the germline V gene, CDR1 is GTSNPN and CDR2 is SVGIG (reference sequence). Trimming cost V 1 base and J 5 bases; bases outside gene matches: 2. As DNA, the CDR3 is TGTGCCTGGAGTGCGGGACTAGCGGGCGAGACCCAGTACTTC. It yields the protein CAWSAGLAGETQYF. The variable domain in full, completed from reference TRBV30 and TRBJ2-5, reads SQTIHQWPATLVQPVGSPLSLECTVEGTSNPNLYWYRQAAGRGLQLLFYSVGIGQISSEVPQNLSASRPQDRQFILSSKKLLLSDSGFYLCAWSAGLAGETQYFGPGTRLLVL.

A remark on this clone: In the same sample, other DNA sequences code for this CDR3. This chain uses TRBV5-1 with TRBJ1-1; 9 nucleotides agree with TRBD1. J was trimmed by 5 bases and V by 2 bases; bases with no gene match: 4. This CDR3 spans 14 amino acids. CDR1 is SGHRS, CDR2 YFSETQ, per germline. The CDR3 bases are TGCGCCAGCAGCTTACAGGGGGCTGGGACTGAAGCTTTCTTT. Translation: CASSLQGAGTEAFF.

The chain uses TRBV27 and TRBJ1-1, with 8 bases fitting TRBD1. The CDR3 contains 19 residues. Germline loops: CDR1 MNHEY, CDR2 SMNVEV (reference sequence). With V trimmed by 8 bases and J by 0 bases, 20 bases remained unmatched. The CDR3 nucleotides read TGTGCCAGCCGCACTACCCGCAGGGGGCTCCGTTTTATGAACACTGAAGCTTTCTTT. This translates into CASRTTRRGLRFMNTEAFF.

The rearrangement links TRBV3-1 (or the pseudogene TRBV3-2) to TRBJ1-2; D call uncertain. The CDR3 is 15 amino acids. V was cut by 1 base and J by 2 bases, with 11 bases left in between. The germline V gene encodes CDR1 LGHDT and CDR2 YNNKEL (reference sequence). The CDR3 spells CASSQGSGSNYGYTF. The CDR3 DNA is TGTGCCAGCAGCCAAGGTTCCGGGTCCAACTATGGCTACACCTTC.

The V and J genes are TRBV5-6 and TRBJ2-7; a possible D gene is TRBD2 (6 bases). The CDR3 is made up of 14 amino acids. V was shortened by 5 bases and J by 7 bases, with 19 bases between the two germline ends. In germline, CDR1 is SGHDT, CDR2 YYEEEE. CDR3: CASRIRSGLGEQYF. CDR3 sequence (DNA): TGTGCCAGCAGGATCCGTAGCGGCCTCGGGGAGCAGTACTTC.

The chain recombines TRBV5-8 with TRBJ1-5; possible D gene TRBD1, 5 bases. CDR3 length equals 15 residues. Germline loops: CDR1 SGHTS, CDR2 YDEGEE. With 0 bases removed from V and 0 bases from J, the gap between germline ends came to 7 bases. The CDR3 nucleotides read TGTGCCAGCAGCTTGGAAGGGGTTAGCAATCAGCCCCAGCATTTT. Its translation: CASSLEGVSNQPQHF.

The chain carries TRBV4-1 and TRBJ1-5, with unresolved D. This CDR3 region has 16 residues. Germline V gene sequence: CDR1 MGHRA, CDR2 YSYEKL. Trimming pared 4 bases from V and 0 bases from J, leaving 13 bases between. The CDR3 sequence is CASSPETGYSNQPQHF. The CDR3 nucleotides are TGCGCCAGCAGCCCCGAAACCGGTTATAGCAATCAGCCCCAGCATTTT.

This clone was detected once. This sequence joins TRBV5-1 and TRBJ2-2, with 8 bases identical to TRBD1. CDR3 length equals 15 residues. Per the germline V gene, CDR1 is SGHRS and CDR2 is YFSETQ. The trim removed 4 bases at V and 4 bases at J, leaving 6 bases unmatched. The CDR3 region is CASSVGTGTTGELFF. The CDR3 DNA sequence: TGCGCCAGCAGCGTTGGGACAGGTACCACCGGGGAGCTGTTTTTT.

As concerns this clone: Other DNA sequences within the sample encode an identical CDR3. CDR3 region: CASSLAIGGYGYTF. The CDR3 DNA sequence: TGTGCCAGCAGCTTAGCGATCGGGGGCTATGGCTACACCTTC. This sequence joins TRBV7-8 and TRBJ1-2; a possible D gene is TRBD1 (5 bases). This CDR3 contains 14 residues. V lost 0 bases and J 4 bases, leaving 9 bases between the germline ends. Germline V gene lookup returns CDR1 SGHVS and CDR2 FQNEAQ.

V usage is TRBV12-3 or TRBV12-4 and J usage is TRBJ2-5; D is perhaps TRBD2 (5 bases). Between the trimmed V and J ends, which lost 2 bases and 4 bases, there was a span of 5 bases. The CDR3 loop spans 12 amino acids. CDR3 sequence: CASSLRGETQYF. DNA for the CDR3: TGTGCCAGCAGTTTACGGGGAGAGACCCAGTACTTC.

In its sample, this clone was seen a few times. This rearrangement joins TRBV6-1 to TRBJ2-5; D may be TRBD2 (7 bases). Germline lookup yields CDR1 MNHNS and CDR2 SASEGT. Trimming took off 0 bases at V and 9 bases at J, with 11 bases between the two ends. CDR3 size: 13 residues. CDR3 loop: CASSEAGGPAQYF. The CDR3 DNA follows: TGTGCCAGCAGTGAAGCGGGGGGGCCTGCCCAGTACTTC.

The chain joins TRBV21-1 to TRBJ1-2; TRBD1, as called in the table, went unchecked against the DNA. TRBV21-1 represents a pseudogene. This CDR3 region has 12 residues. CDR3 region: CASSCRVHGYTF. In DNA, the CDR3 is TGTGCCAGCAGCTGCAGGGTCCATGGCTACACCTTC.

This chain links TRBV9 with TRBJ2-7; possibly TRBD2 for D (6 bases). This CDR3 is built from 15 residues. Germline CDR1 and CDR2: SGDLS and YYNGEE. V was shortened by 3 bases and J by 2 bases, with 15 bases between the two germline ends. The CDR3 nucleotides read TGTGCCAGCAGCGCGGCCTGGGGGACTGCCTACGAGCAGTACTTC. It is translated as CASSAAWGTAYEQYF. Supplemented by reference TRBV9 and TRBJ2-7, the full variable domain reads DSGVTQTPKHLITATGQRVTLRCSPRSGDLSVYWYQQSLDQGLQFLIQYYNGEERAKGNILERFSAQQFPDLHSELNLSSLELGDSALYFCASSAAWGTAYEQYFGPGTRLTVT.

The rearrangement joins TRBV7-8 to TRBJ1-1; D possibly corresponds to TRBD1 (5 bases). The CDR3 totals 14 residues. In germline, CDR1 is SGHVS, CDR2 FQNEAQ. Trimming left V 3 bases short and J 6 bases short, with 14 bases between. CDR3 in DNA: TGTGCCAGCAGCTTTGCGGGGGGGGAGGCTGAAGCTTTCTTT. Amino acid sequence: CASSFAGGEAEAFF.

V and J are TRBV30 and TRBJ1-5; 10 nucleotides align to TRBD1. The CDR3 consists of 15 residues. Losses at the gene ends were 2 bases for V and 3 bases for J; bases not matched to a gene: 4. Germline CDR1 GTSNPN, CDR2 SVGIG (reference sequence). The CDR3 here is CAWSLGQGDNQPQHF. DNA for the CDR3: TGTGCCTGGAGTCTTGGACAGGGGGACAATCAGCCCCAGCATTTT. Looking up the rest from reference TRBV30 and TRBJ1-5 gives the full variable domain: SQTIHQWPATLVQPVGSPLSLECTVEGTSNPNLYWYRQAAGRGLQLLFYSVGIGQISSEVPQNLSASRPQDRQFILSSKKLLLSDSGFYLCAWSLGQGDNQPQHFGDGTRLSIL.

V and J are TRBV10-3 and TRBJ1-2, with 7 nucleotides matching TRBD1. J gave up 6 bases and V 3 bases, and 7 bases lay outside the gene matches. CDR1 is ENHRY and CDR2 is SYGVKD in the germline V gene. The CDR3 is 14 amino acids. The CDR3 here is CAISDEGTVDGYTF. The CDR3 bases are TGTGCCATCAGTGATGAGGGGACAGTGGATGGCTACACCTTC.

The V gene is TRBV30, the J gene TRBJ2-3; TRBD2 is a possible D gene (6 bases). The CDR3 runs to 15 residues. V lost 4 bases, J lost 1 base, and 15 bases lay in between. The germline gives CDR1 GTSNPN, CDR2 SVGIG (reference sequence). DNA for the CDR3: TGTGCCTGGAAATTGGGCGGGGCCGGCACAGATACGCAGTATTTT. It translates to CAWKLGGAGTDTQYF. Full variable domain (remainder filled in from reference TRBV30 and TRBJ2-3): SQTIHQWPATLVQPVGSPLSLECTVEGTSNPNLYWYRQAAGRGLQLLFYSVGIGQISSEVPQNLSASRPQDRQFILSSKKLLLSDSGFYLCAWKLGGAGTDTQYFGPGTRLTVL.

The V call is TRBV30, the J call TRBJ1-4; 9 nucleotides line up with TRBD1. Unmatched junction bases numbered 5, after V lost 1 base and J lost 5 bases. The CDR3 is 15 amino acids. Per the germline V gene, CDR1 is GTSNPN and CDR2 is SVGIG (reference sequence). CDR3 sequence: CAWSDDGTGNEKLFF. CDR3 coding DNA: TGTGCCTGGAGTGATGATGGGACAGGGAATGAAAAACTGTTTTTT. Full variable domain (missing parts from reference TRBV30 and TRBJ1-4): SQTIHQWPATLVQPVGSPLSLECTVEGTSNPNLYWYRQAAGRGLQLLFYSVGIGQISSEVPQNLSASRPQDRQFILSSKKLLLSDSGFYLCAWSDDGTGNEKLFFGSGTQLSVL.

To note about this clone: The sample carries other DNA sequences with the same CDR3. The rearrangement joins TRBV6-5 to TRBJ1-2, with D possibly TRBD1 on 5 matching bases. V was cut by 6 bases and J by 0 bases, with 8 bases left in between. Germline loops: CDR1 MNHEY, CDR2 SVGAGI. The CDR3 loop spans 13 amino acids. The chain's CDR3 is CASRQAPNYGYTF. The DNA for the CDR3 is TGTGCCAGCAGACAGGCTCCTAACTATGGCTACACCTTC.